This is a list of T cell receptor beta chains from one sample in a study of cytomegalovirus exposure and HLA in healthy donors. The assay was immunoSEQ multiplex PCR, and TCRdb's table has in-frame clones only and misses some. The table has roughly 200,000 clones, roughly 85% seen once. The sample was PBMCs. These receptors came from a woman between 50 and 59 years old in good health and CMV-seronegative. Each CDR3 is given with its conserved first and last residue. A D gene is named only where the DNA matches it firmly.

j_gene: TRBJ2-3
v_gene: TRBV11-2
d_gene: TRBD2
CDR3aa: CASQKPGLAGVPDTQYF
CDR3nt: TGTGCCAGTCAAAAACCGGGGTTAGCGGGAGTTCCAGATACGCAGTATTTT

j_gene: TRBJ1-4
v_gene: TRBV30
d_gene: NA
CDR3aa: CAWSVQINEKLFF
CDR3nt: TGTGCCTGGAGTGTGCAGATAAATGAAAAACTGTTTTTT

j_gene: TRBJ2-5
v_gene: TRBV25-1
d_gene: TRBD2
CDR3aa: CASSGSTSGRPRSEYF
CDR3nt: TGTGCCAGCAGTGGGTCTACTAGCGGGAGGCCTCGGTCTGAGTACTTC

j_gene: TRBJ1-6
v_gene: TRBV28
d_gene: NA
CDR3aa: CASTRVGSPLHF
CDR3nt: TGTGCCAGTACCAGGGTTGGCTCACCCCTCCACTTT

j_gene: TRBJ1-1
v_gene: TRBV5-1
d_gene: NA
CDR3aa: CASSRGPVNLNTEAFF
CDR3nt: TGCGCCAGTTCTCGAGGGCCCGTAAATTTGAACACTGAAGCTTTCTTT

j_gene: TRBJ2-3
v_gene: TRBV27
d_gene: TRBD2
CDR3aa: CASSSREGTDTQYF
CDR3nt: TGTGCCAGCAGTAGTCGGGAGGGCACAGATACGCAGTATTTT

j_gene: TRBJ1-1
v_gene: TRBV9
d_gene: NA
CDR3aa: CASSVGGGMNTEAFF
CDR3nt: TGTGCCAGCAGCGTAGGGGGGGGCATGAACACTGAAGCTTTCTTT

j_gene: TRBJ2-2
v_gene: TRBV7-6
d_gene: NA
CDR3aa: CASSLARPGELFF
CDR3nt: TGTGCCAGCAGCTTAGCGCGGCCCGGGGAGCTGTTTTTT

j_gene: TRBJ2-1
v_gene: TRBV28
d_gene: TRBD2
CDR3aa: CASRVRGGSEQFF
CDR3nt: TGTGCCAGCAGAGTTCGGGGGGGAAGTGAGCAGTTCTTC

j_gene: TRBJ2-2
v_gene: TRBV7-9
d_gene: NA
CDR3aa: CASSSSGLKANTGELFF
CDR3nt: TGTGCCAGCAGCAGCTCAGGGTTGAAGGCGAACACCGGGGAGCTGTTTTTT

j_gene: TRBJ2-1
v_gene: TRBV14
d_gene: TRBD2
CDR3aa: CASSQSPGTSLIEQFF
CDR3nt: TGTGCCAGCAGCCAATCCCCGGGGACTAGTTTAATTGAGCAGTTCTTC

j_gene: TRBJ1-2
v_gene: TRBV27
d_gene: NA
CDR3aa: CASSLPRAGEHGYTF
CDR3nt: TGTGCCAGCAGTTTACCCCGCGCAGGGGAACATGGCTACACCTTC

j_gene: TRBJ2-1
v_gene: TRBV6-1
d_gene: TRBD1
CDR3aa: CASGRQGGSNEQFF
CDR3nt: TGTGCCAGCGGGAGACAGGGGGGGTCCAATGAGCAGTTCTTC

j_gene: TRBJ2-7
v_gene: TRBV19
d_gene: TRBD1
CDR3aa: CASSLPGGDSYEQYF
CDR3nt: TGTGCCAGTAGTCTTCCAGGGGGAGACTCCTACGAGCAGTACTTC